What follows describes a single T cell receptor (beta chain). Its antigen is unknown. The primer mix had 60 Vbeta and 13 Jbeta primers. The method was immunoSEQ multiplex PCR; TCRdb's version includes in-frame clones alone and lacks a portion of them. The repertoire holds roughly 200,000 clones, with around nine tenths as singletons. The record originates from a study of cytomegalovirus exposure and HLA in healthy donors. Turning to the study itself: Genetic ancestry analysis placed approximately 80% of the roughly 400 donors that were genotyped in the Caucasian-associated cluster.

The V and J ends lost 4 bases and 3 bases, in that order; junction bases with no gene match: 7. Per the germline V gene, CDR1 is SGHNT and CDR2 is YYREEE (reference sequence). This CDR3 contains 14 residues. Study observations and caveats: In a later analysis, parvovirus B19, influenza, CMV and Epstein-Barr virus appeared linked to several top co-occurrence clusters.

This rearrangement joins TRBV5-4 to TRBJ2-7, with 7 bases lining up with TRBD1. Sequences were obtained from PBMCs. The origin of this receptor is a woman in her 30s in good health and CMV-seronegative. The CDR3 here is CASSTGQAGYEQYF. The DNA for the CDR3 is TGTGCCAGCAGCACAGGACAGGCGGGCTACGAGCAGTACTTC.